This TCR beta chain was observed in a study of graft-versus-host responses after intestinal transplantation. General study points: With peak circulating GvH clone levels came an association with early post-transplant HvG declines.

Unmatched junction bases numbered 5, after V lost 3 bases and J lost 0 bases. Germline loops: CDR1 SGHTS, CDR2 YDEGEE. This CDR3 is built from 16 residues. As regards this clone: What it binds is not known.

Produced via immunoSEQ multiplex PCR; TCRdb's table is partial and in-frame only. The table shows 95,000 or so clones, with more than 80% occurring only once. The sequence was collected from a human patient who received an intestinal transplant, so some T cells may come from the graft donor. The material was PBMCs, obtained approximately 470 days after intestinal transplant. The V and J genes are TRBV5-8 and TRBJ1-4; 7 bases are a match to TRBD1. The CDR3 sequence is CASSWGQRTTNEKLFF. CDR3 nucleotides: TGTGCCAGCAGCTGGGGACAGCGAACAACTAATGAAAAACTGTTTTTT.